This T cell receptor (beta chain) was captured by sequencing in a study of T cell repertoires in cytomegalovirus infection. Each CDR3 protein is one row after TCRdb ran MiXCR on the reads. The sample has around 740,000 distinct CDR3 sequences; less than 40% are singletons. The length of the CDR3 is 13 residues. The V gene lost 10 bases and the J gene lost 4 bases, with 16 bases spanning the gap. The V gene's germline CDR1 is LNHDA and CDR2 SQIVND (reference sequence). There are a few counts of this clonotype. The specimen was PBMCs. V is TRBV19 and J is TRBJ1-2; D might be TRBD1 (5 bases). This TCR was sampled from a human donor in good health (CMV status not recorded). Some clones in this sample may be carry-over from other donors' samples. CDR3 loop: CATTRGELYGYTF. In nucleotides, the CDR3 is TGTGCCACGACAAGGGGCGAACTCTATGGCTACACCTTC.